Included here is one T cell receptor beta chain sequence, with context. Its matching antigen is unknown. Trimming took 7 bases from V and 10 from J, leaving 11 bases between them. Germline lookup yields CDR1 MDHEN and CDR2 SYDVKM. The CDR3 consists of 12 residues. Attached unique molecular identifiers marked individual cDNA molecules. TCRdb re-called the 5' RACE reads with MiXCR, one entry per CDR3 protein. The sample records about 97,000 distinct CDR3 sequences, over 10% being singletons. These data come from a study of early T cells in non-severe SARS-CoV-2 infection. Study background: Unsorted whole blood bulk RNA was sequenced, with unpaired chains. Study results and limitations: Lookups in VDJdb leaned toward anti-spike CD8 responses and missed private and CD4 specificities.

Input material: whole blood. The chain has TRBV28 and TRBJ1-6; D perhaps matches TRBD1 (5 bases). This TCR was sampled from an adult who was a healthcare worker with PCR-confirmed SARS-CoV-2 infection or an uninfected control (not recorded which). The chain's CDR3 is CASNPRGSPLHF. The CDR3 DNA reads TGTGCCAGCAATCCAAGGGGATCACCCCTCCACTTT.